This T cell receptor beta chain was recorded in a study of vaccination and CD4 T cells after COVID-19. Overall study findings and caveats: Within the convalescent patients, spike mono-reactivity was found in 304 of 307 vaccine-specific clones.

This clonotype came up a few times. Its antigen remains unidentified. V dropped 0 bases and J dropped 7 bases, with 28 bases sitting between them. CDR1 is DFQATT, CDR2 SNEGSKA, per germline (reference sequence). CDR3 length equals 19 residues. Oncomine TCR Beta short-read sequencing was applied to DNA from cultured CD4+ T cells. Once CD4+ T cells had been cultured, genomic DNA was extracted from them. Each CDR3 protein gets one entry after TCRdb re-called the PCR reads with MiXCR. Of around 7,800 distinct CDR3 sequences in the sample, about 61% were seen once. Treatment given: roughly nine-day PBMC culture with coronavirus spike peptide pools or control peptides (ViraFEST assay). After being plated at over 1.5 million per well, PBMCs were cultured with about 10 IU/ml IL-2 and approximately 9.2 ug/ml peptide pools.

The chain recombines TRBV20-1 with TRBJ2-4, with D possibly matching TRBD1 (6 bases). The sequence derives from a human donor who had recovered from COVID-19. Input material: CD4+ T cells from blood, cultured in vitro. The CDR3 reads CSARDPEGERPGASNIQYF. CDR3 bases: TGCAGTGCTAGAGACCCTGAGGGAGAGCGGCCAGGGGCCTCGAACATTCAGTACTTC.